Presented here are 6 T cell receptor beta chains from one specimen sequenced in a study of early T cells in non-severe SARS-CoV-2 infection. TCRdb reanalysed the 5' RACE reads using MiXCR and keeps one entry per CDR3 protein. The sample lists about 27,000 distinct CDR3 sequences; 5.4% were seen once. Source material: whole blood. The origin of the receptors is an adult who was a healthcare worker with PCR-confirmed SARS-CoV-2 infection or an uninfected control (not recorded which).

This clonotype was observed many times. The chain recombines TRBV20-1 with TRBJ1-1; D not resolved. This CDR3 region has 13 residues. Germline V lookup: CDR1 DFQATT, CDR2 SNEGSKA (reference sequence). Between the trimmed V and J ends, which lost 5 bases and 4 bases, there was a span of 14 bases. CDR3 bases: TGCAGTGCTGTCGACCCTGGGAGCACTGAAGCTTTCTTT. Its protein product is CSAVDPGSTEAFF.

In this sample, this clonotype turned up many times. J is TRBJ2-7 and V is TRBV29-1, with 10 positions matching TRBD1. CDR1 and CDR2 (germline): SQVTM, ANQGSEA. Trimming took 7 bases from V and 0 from J; bases not matched to a gene: 3. The CDR3 is 13 residues long. CDR3 residues: CSAGTGDSYEQYF. CDR3 bases: TGCAGCGCAGGGACAGGGGACTCCTACGAGCAGTACTTC.

This clonotype has only a few counts. The V call is TRBV15, the J call TRBJ2-4; the D gene is possibly TRBD1 (6 bases). Trimming cost V 1 base and J 5 bases, with 12 bases left between them. In germline, CDR1 is LNHNV, CDR2 YYDKDF (reference sequence). The CDR3 extends over 15 amino acids. CDR3 nucleotides: TGTGCCACCAGCAGAGCAACAGGGCTTCAAAACATTCAGTACTTC. Its protein is CATSRATGLQNIQYF.

This clonotype was found many times. This chain uses TRBV19 with TRBJ2-7; D may be TRBD1 or TRBD2 (5 bases each). The V end lost 3 bases, the J end lost 6 bases, and 15 bases lay between the germline ends. Germline CDR1 and CDR2: LNHDA and SQIVND (reference sequence). The CDR3 sequence is 14 residues long. This CDR3 reads CASSMGEPAREQYF. The CDR3 coding sequence is TGTGCCAGTAGTATGGGGGAGCCGGCCCGCGAGCAGTACTTC.

This clonotype was counted a few times. J is TRBJ2-1 and V is TRBV28; D gene ambiguous. Looked up from germline, CDR1 is MDHEN and CDR2 is SYDVKM. The CDR3 contains 13 residues. Trimming removed 4 bases from V and 5 bases from J, with 9 bases in between. The CDR3 DNA reads TGTGCCAGCAGTTCCCACCTAGACAATGAGCAGTTCTTC. Its translation is CASSSHLDNEQFF.

This clonotype was seen only a few times. The chain has TRBV11-2 and TRBJ2-2; maybe TRBD1 (7 bases). The CDR3 contains 15 residues. V was trimmed by 5 bases and J by 6 bases, leaving 16 bases between them. In germline, CDR1 is SGHAT, CDR2 FQNNGV. Here the CDR3 DNA reads TGTGCCAGCAGCGAGATTTGGAGGGGGCCCGGGGAGCTGTTTTTT. It is translated as CASSEIWRGPGELFF.